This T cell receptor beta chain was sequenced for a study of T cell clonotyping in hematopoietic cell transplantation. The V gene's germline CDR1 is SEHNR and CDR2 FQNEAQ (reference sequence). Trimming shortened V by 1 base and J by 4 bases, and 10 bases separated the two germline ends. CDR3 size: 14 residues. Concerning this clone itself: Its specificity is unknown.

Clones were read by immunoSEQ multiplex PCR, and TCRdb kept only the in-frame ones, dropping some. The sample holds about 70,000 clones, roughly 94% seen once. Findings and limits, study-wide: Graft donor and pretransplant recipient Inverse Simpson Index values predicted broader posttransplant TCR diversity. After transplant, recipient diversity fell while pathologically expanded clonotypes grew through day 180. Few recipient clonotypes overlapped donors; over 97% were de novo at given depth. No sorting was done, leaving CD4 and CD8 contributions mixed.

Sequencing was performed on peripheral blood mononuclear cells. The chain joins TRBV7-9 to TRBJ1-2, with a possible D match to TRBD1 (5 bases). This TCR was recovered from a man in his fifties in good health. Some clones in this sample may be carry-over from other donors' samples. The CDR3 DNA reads TGTGCCAGCAGCTTAGGACAGCCCTTCTATGGCTACACCTTC. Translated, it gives CASSLGQPFYGYTF.